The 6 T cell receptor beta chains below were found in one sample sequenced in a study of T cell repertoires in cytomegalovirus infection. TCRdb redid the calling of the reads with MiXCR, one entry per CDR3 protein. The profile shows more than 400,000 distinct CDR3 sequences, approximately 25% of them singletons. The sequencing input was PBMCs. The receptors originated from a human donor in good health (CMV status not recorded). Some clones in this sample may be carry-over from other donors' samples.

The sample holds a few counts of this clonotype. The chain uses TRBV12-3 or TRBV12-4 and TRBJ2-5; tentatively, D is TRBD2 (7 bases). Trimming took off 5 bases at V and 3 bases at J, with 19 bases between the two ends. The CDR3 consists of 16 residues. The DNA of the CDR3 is TGTGCCAGCAGTCTAGGGACCCCGGGGGGCGAAGAGACCCAGTACTTC. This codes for CASSLGTPGGEETQYF.

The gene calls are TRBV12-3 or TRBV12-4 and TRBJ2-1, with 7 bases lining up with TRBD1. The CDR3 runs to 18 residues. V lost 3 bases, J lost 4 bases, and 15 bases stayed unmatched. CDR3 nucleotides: TGTGCCAGCAGTTTGTCGAAGTGGGGGACAGATGATTACAATGAGCAGTTCTTC. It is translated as CASSLSKWGTDDYNEQFF.

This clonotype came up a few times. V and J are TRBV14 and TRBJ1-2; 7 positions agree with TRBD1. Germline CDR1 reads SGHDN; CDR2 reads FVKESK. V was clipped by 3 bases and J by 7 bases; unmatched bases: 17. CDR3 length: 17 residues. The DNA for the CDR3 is TGTGCCAGCAGCCACGAAGCGGGACAGCCCCCGTTCGGTGGCTACACCTTC. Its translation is CASSHEAGQPPFGGYTF.

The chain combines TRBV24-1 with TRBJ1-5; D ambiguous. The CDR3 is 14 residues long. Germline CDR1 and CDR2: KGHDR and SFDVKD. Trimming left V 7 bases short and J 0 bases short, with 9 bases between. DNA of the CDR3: TGTGCCACCAGAGACGGCGATAGCAATCAGCCCCAGCATTTT. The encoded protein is CATRDGDSNQPQHF.

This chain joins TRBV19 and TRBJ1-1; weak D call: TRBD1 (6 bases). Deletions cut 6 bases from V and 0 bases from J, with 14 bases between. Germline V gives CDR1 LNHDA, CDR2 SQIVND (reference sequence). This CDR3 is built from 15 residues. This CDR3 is CASRPTRGMNTEAFF. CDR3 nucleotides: TGTGCCAGTAGACCTACCAGGGGAATGAACACTGAAGCTTTCTTT.

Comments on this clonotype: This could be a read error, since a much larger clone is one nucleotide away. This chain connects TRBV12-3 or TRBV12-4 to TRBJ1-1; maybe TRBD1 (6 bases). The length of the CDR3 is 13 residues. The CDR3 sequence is CAGSSRGITEAFF. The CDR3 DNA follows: TGTGCCGGCAGTTCAAGGGGGATCACTGAAGCTTTCTTT.